This T cell receptor beta chain stems from a study of shared clonotypes between healthy human individuals. Study results and caveats: Naive subsets tended to show greater estimated richness than memory subsets. Among a few donors, approximately 4.6% of naive CD4 clonotypes were found in common. Researchers sampled blood only, noting tissue repertoires likely differ.

Points on this clone: What it binds is unknown. Additional DNA sequences in this sample encode the identical CDR3.

The CDR3 runs 12 residues. The V gene's germline CDR1 is SNHLY and CDR2 FYNNEI. V lost 2 bases and J lost 1, with 0 bases in between. Some clones are missing from TCRdb's copy, which holds only in-frame ones; the method was immunoSEQ multiplex PCR. In the table there are 1,400,000 or so clones, around 98.5% of which are singletons. V gene TRBV2 combines with J gene TRBJ1-5; D ambiguous. This receptor was taken from a young man in good health. Sequencing input: naive CD4+ T cells sorted from blood. Subset given: CD45RA+ positively selected. For the CDR3, the DNA is TGTGCCAGCAGTGAAAGCAATCAGCCCCAGCATTTT. Protein product: CASSESNQPQHF.